This passage covers 17 T cell receptor beta chains from one sample sequenced in a study of T-cell memory formation after mild COVID-19. TCRdb reprocessed the 5' RACE reads via MiXCR and lists one record per CDR3 protein. Altogether about 190,000 distinct CDR3 sequences are present, around 27% being singletons, with the ten largest covering around 10%. Material for sequencing was PBMCs or a T cell subset sorted from them (not recorded which). The receptors stem from an adult woman who had mild COVID-19 (a few samples of this study predate the infection). Cell type and time point are not known.

This clonotype appeared a few times. The chain joins TRBV5-6 to TRBJ1-5; a possible D gene is TRBD1 (5 bases). Germline V gene data show CDR1 as SGHDT and CDR2 as YYEEEE. V was shortened by 3 bases and J by 1 base, with 17 bases between the two germline ends. The CDR3 length is 17 residues. For the CDR3, the DNA is TGTGCCAGCAGCTCCTATGGGACTGGAGGCAGCAATCAGCCCCAGCATTTT. Encoded protein: CASSSYGTGGSNQPQHF. The full variable domain, completed using reference TRBV5-6 and TRBJ1-5, is DAGVTQSPTHLIKTRGQQVTLRCSPKSGHDTVSWYQQALGQGPQFIFQYYEEEERQRGNFPDRFSGHQFPNYSSELNVNALLLGDSALYLCASSSYGTGGSNQPQHFGDGTRLSIL.

This clonotype was counted a few times. The V gene is TRBV7-3, the J gene TRBJ2-3; 8 nucleotides align to TRBD2. Germline-derived CDR1 and CDR2 are SGHTA and FQGTGA. V lost 6 bases and J lost 10; bases outside the gene matches: 6. The CDR3 has 12 amino acids. The CDR3: CASSDGREAQYF. The CDR3 DNA is TGTGCCAGCAGTGACGGGCGGGAGGCGCAGTATTTT.

This clonotype was counted a few times. The chain links TRBV6-4 to TRBJ1-6, with 7 bases identical to TRBD1. There are 15 residues in the CDR3. With V trimmed by 5 bases and J by 5 bases, 6 bases remained unmatched. Germline V gene data show CDR1 as MRHNA and CDR2 as SNTAGT. In nucleotides, the CDR3 is TGTGCCAGCAGTAGGACAGGAGGCCATAATTCACCCCTCCACTTT. This encodes CASSRTGGHNSPLHF.

This clonotype appeared a few times. The genes are TRBV4-1 and TRBJ2-1, with D perhaps matching TRBD2 (5 bases). The germline V and J ends were trimmed by 0 bases and 6 bases, with 9 bases remaining between them. Germline V gene lookup returns CDR1 MGHRA and CDR2 YSYEKL. The CDR3 runs 14 residues. The CDR3 is CASSQDERSNEQFF. The CDR3 nucleotides are TGCGCCAGCAGCCAAGACGAGCGGAGCAATGAGCAGTTCTTC.

V gene TRBV9 combines with J gene TRBJ2-1; the D is unclear. The CDR3 runs 13 residues. Germline assignment: CDR1 SGDLS and CDR2 YYNGEE. Trimming left V 4 bases short and J 7 bases short, with 12 bases between. DNA for the CDR3: TGTGCCAGCAGCACCATGCCCGGGAATGAGCAGTTCTTC. Translated, it gives CASSTMPGNEQFF.

In its sample, this clonotype was seen a few times. The V gene is TRBV5-1, the J gene TRBJ2-1; a weak D match, TRBD1 (6 bases). V was trimmed by 0 bases and J by 8 bases, leaving 21 bases between them. Germline-derived CDR1 and CDR2 are SGHRS and YFSETQ. This CDR3 contains 17 residues. CDR3 sequence: CASSLDRDTNWGDEQFF. In nucleotides, the CDR3 is TGCGCCAGCAGCTTGGACCGGGACACCAACTGGGGCGATGAGCAGTTCTTC. The full variable domain, with the rest looked up from reference TRBV5-1 and TRBJ2-1, is KAGVTQTPRYLIKTRGQQVTLSCSPISGHRSVSWYQQTPGQGLQFLFEYFSETQRNKGNFPGRFSGRQFSNSRSEMNVSTLELGDSALYLCASSLDRDTNWGDEQFFGPGTRLTVL.

In this sample, this clonotype turned up a few times. The chain employs TRBV4-1 and TRBJ1-2; the D gene is possibly TRBD1 (6 bases). The CDR3 has 15 amino acids. CDR1 and CDR2 (germline): MGHRA, YSYEKL. V was shortened by 8 bases and J by 6 bases, with 22 bases between the two germline ends. CDR3 amino acids: CASRPPTGNIDGYTF. CDR3 in DNA: TGCGCCAGCCGACCGCCGACAGGAAACATCGATGGCTACACCTTC.

The chain carries TRBV20-1 and TRBJ2-1; the match to TRBD2 covers 9 bases. Unmatched junction bases numbered 10, after V lost 1 base and J lost 9 bases. Germline V gene lookup returns CDR1 DFQATT and CDR2 SNEGSKA (reference sequence). The CDR3 is 15 residues long. CDR3 nucleotide sequence: TGCAGTGCTAGAGTCCTAGCGGGACTCACAAGTGAGCAGTTCTTC. This codes for CSARVLAGLTSEQFF.

The chain links TRBV7-6 to TRBJ1-3, with 8 bases that match TRBD1. Unmatched junction bases numbered 7, after V lost 5 bases and J lost 4 bases. Germline values: CDR1 SGHVS, CDR2 FNYEAQ. CDR3 size: 15 residues. CDR3: CASSRDRGVGNTIYF. CDR3 DNA: TGTGCCAGCAGCCGTGACAGGGGCGTCGGAAACACCATATATTTT. The whole variable domain, remainder taken from reference TRBV7-6 and TRBJ1-3, is GAGVSQSPRYKVTKRGQDVALRCDPISGHVSLYWYRQALGQGPEFLTYFNYEAQQDKSGLPNDRFSAERPEGSISTLTIQRTEQRDSAMYRCASSRDRGVGNTIYFGEGSWLTVV.

The CDR3 spells CASWVTTYEQYF. The CDR3 nucleotides read TGTGCCAGCTGGGTGACTACCTACGAGCAGTACTTC. The rearrangement links TRBV5-5 to TRBJ2-7, with a weak D call TRBD2 (5 bases). The CDR3 has 12 residues. Germline V gene data show CDR1 as SGHKS and CDR2 as YYEKEE (reference sequence). V shed 7 bases and J shed 2 bases, with 10 bases lying between them. Looking up the rest from reference TRBV5-5 and TRBJ2-7 gives the full variable domain: DAGVTQSPTHLIKTRGQQVTLRCSPISGHKSVSWYQQVLGQGPQFIFQYYEKEERGRGNFPDRFSARQFPNYSSELNVNALLLGDSALYLCASWVTTYEQYFGPGTRLTVT.

This clonotype was detected a few times. This chain joins TRBV7-2 and TRBJ2-1, with a weak D call TRBD1 (6 bases). Deletions cut 6 bases from V and 2 bases from J, with 14 bases between. The germline V gene encodes CDR1 SGHTA and CDR2 FQGNSA. The CDR3 loop spans 15 amino acids. The CDR3 protein is CASSSNRVTYNEQFF. DNA of the CDR3: TGTGCCAGCAGTTCCAACAGGGTTACCTACAATGAGCAGTTCTTC.

There are a few counts of this clonotype. The rearrangement joins TRBV3-1 to TRBJ2-7; the D is unclear. This CDR3 region has 15 residues. V lost 4 bases and J lost 1, with 14 bases in between. Germline V gene sequence: CDR1 LGHDT, CDR2 YNNKEL (reference sequence). The CDR3 loop reads CASSPPGLSSYEQYF. The CDR3 bases are TGTGCCAGCAGCCCTCCGGGTCTATCGTCCTACGAGCAGTACTTC.

This chain joins TRBV10-3 and TRBJ2-5, with TRBD2 as a possible D gene (6 bases). This CDR3 has 13 residues. Trimming left V 6 bases short and J 4 bases short, with 12 bases between. Germline-derived CDR1 and CDR2 are ENHRY and SYGVKD. The CDR3 coding sequence is TGTGCCATCAGCGGGGACTCCGGAGAGACCCAGTACTTC. Its translation is CAISGDSGETQYF.

This clonotype was seen at least ten times. V and J are TRBV12-3 or TRBV12-4 and TRBJ1-1, with D perhaps TRBD1 (5 bases). The CDR3 loop spans 17 amino acids. V was clipped by 0 bases and J by 0 bases, with 14 bases between them. For the CDR3, the DNA is TGTGCCAGCAGTTTAGCGCTGGGGGGAGGGGTGAACACTGAAGCTTTCTTT. Its protein is CASSLALGGGVNTEAFF.

In its sample, this clonotype was seen a few times. The chain links TRBV6-6 to TRBJ2-7; 10 bases are shared with TRBD2. The CDR3 length is 18 residues. Germline V gives CDR1 MNHNY, CDR2 SVGAGI (reference sequence). V gave up 6 bases and J gave up 5 bases; unmatched junction bases: 19. The CDR3 coding sequence is TGTGCCAGCAGCTCACCCGGGACTAGCGCCAGGCCCCTACACGAGCAGTACTTC. Translated: CASSSPGTSARPLHEQYF.

This clonotype was seen a single time. This chain uses TRBV10-3 with TRBJ1-2, with 12 positions matching TRBD1. This CDR3 is built from 15 residues. The junction had 3 bases not matched to a gene; V was cut back by 0 bases and J by 7 bases. CDR1 and CDR2 from the germline V gene are ENHRY and SYGVKD. The CDR3 loop is CAISESGTGGFGYTF. Here the CDR3 DNA reads TGTGCCATCAGTGAGTCCGGGACAGGGGGCTTTGGCTACACCTTC.

This clonotype has just a few counts. The chain combines TRBV7-2 with TRBJ2-3; 9 bases match TRBD2. There are 16 residues in the CDR3. The germline V gene encodes CDR1 SGHTA and CDR2 FQGNSA. Trimming took 2 bases from V and 3 from J; bases not matched to a gene: 6. CDR3 sequence: CASSLIAGDPTDTQYF. CDR3 nucleotides: TGTGCCAGCAGCTTAATAGCGGGAGATCCAACAGATACGCAGTATTTT.